The clone carrying this T cell receptor (beta chain) was found a few times. The data derive from a study of blood T cell repertoires in COVID-19. Study summary: Acute and convalescent COVID-19 samples came from the United States, Italy and Spain.

The germline V and J ends were trimmed by 1 base and 7 bases, with 13 bases remaining between them. Germline values: CDR1 SGHAT, CDR2 FQNNGV. This CDR3 contains 14 residues. Under the authors' procedure: Amplified reference gene primers provided the basis for estimating nucleated cell counts. Sequencing was performed with immunoSEQ multiplex PCR; in TCRdb, only in-frame clones are kept and a portion is missing. V, J and clone size derive from that table, while D and trimming were established from the DNA sequence. In the table there are tens of thousands of clones, over 60% of which are singletons. V and J are TRBV11-2 and TRBJ1-2; no clear D gene. The TCR comes from an older man with COVID-19, enrolled during active disease. What was sequenced was peripheral blood. For the CDR3, the DNA is TGTGCCAGCAGCTTAGTGAGGGCCGGTTTTGGCTACACCTTC. Protein: CASSLVRAGFGYTF.